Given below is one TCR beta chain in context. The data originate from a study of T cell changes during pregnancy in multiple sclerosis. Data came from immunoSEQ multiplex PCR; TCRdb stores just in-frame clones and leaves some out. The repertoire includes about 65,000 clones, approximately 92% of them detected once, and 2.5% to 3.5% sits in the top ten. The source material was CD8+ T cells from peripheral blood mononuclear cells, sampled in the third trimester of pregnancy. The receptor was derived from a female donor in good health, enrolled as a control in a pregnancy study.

In nucleotides, the CDR3 is TGTGCCAGCAGCTTAACGTTCGCAGGGGCCATGACAGCAACTAATGAAAAACTGTTTTTT. The encoded protein is CASSLTFAGAMTATNEKLFF. This rearrangement joins TRBV7-3 to TRBJ1-4, with D tentatively TRBD1 (6 bases). V lost 0 bases to trimming and J lost 0 bases, with 20 bases between them. From germline, CDR1 is SGHTA and CDR2 FQGTGA. CDR3 length: 20 residues.